This TCR beta chain appears in the sequencing data of a study of regulatory T cells in long-lasting Graves disease. Whole-study context: Antithyroid drug exposure in newly diagnosed Graves' patients had lasted under 3 months. Study-wide findings and caveats: Favoring TRBV28, TRBJ1-2 and TRBJ2-5 was a feature seen in persistent disease. Less diverse TCR repertoires were seen in persistent Graves' patients than in newly diagnosed ones.

Time point noted: newly diagnosed GD, antithyroid drugs for less than 3 months. Construction of the TCR library relied on RNA isolated from PBMCs. This clonotype came up many times. Antigen specificity is unknown. CDR1 and CDR2 from the germline V gene are LGHDT and YNNKEL (reference sequence). V was pared by 2 bases and J by 3 bases, with 8 bases of the junction left unmatched. CDR3 length equals 17 residues. CDR3-region Arm-PCR and iRepertoire HTBI primers produced the TCR beta libraries. TCRdb fed the multiplex PCR reads into MiXCR, producing one record per CDR3 protein. The sample consists of some 320,000 distinct CDR3 sequences, about a sixth of them appearing once.

J is TRBJ2-7 and V is TRBV3-1; 12 bases are shared with TRBD2. The source material was peripheral blood mononuclear cells (PBMCs), sampled at new diagnosis, from a patient treated with antithyroid drugs. The TCR comes from a female donor with Graves disease. CDR3 protein: CASSQTDGLAGYYEQYF. CDR3 coding DNA: TGTGCCAGCAGCCAAACAGACGGACTAGCGGGGTACTACGAGCAGTACTTC.